The T cell receptor (beta chain) described here comes from a study of cytomegalovirus exposure and HLA in healthy donors. In germline, CDR1 is SGHTA, CDR2 FQGNSA. The CDR3 runs to 16 residues. The V and J ends lost 2 bases and 0 bases, in that order; junction bases with no gene match: 4. Study-wide results and caveats: The authors later found most CMV-associated TCR beta chains appeared HLA-restricted. As was reported, the classifier diagnosed cytomegalovirus status with high specificity and sensitivity.

A remark on this clone: What it binds is not known.

The PCR ran on 60 Vbeta and 13 Jbeta primers. Sequencing was performed with immunoSEQ multiplex PCR; in TCRdb, only in-frame clones are kept and a portion is missing. The sample lists fewer than 250,000 clones, over 60% occurring once. This TCR was sampled from a man aged 40-50 years in good health and CMV-seronegative. The chain combines TRBV7-2 with TRBJ2-3, with 8 bases fitting TRBD1. Sequencing used PBMCs. This CDR3 is CASSLQGASSTDTQYF. Here the CDR3 DNA reads TGTGCCAGCAGCTTACAGGGGGCGTCTAGCACAGATACGCAGTATTTT.